Each of the 32 T cell receptor beta chains below was sequenced from the same sample in a study of tumor and adjacent non-tumor tissue in lung cancer. This sample's RNA came from whole unsorted tissue. The normal lung tissue was taken more than 3 cm from the tumor edge. Three rounds of nested PCR, following a modified ARM-PCR protocol, produced the TCRbeta library. From the multiplex PCR reads, TCRdb called clonotypes with MiXCR, one entry per CDR3 protein. This sample has about 110,000 distinct CDR3 sequences, with about 63% found just once. Material: distant non-tumor lung tissue. The receptors stem from a man in his 60s with non-small cell lung cancer.

This clonotype was observed once. This chain uses TRBV11-2 with TRBJ2-3, with D uncertain. With 2 bases removed from V and 14 bases from J, the gap between germline ends came to 23 bases. Germline V gives CDR1 SGHAT, CDR2 FQNNGV. This CDR3 contains 15 residues. CDR3 nucleotide sequence: TGTGCCAGCAGCTTAACCTCCCCGAGCACAGAAACACGGTATTTT. Its translation: CASSLTSPSTETRYF. Together with reference TRBV11-2 and TRBJ2-3, the CDR3 gives the full variable domain: EAGVAQSPRYKIIEKRQSVAFWCNPISGHATLYWYQQILGQGPKLLIQFQNNGVVDDSQLPKDRFSAERLKGVDSTLKIQPAKLEDSAVYLCASSLTSPSTETRYFGPGTRLTVL.

Worth noting for this clonotype: The germline gene is not matched at one end of the junction; a read error may be the cause. The V call is TRBV4-2, the J call TRBJ2-4; TRBD2 might be the D (6 bases). This CDR3 spans 19 amino acids. Germline loops: CDR1 LGHNA, CDR2 YNFKEQ. CDR3 DNA: TGTGCCAGCAGCCAAGCGCTGGCTAGCGTATCGTTAGCCAAAAACACTCAGTACTTC. It codes for CASSQALASVSLAKNTQYF.

Concerning this clonotype itself: Sequence at one end of the junction differs from germline and may be a read error. This rearrangement joins TRBV5-1 to TRBJ2-3; D unclear. The CDR3 loop spans 15 amino acids. Germline CDR1 SGHRS, CDR2 YFSETQ. CDR3 residues: CTSSLRGINTDTQYF. Written as DNA, the CDR3 is TGCACCAGCAGCTTACGTGGGATAAACACAGATACGCAGTATTTT.

There are many counts of this clonotype. The V call is TRBV5-4, the J call TRBJ1-2; possibly TRBD1 for D (5 bases). With 5 bases removed from V and 10 bases from J, the gap between germline ends came to 21 bases. This CDR3 is built from 14 residues. Looked up from germline, CDR1 is SGHNT and CDR2 is YYREEE (reference sequence). Here the CDR3 DNA reads TGTGCCAGCAGTTCTTACCGGGACGGATCGCTCTACACCTTC. Translation: CASSSYRDGSLYTF.

This clonotype was detected a few times. This may come from a read error, since a much larger clone is one base off. The chain combines TRBV14 with TRBJ2-1; 9 bases fit TRBD1. This CDR3 comprises 18 residues. Looked up from germline, CDR1 is SGHDN and CDR2 is FVKESK. The CDR3 DNA reads TGTGCCAGGAGCCAATCAAGGTCCGGGACAGGGTTCTACAATGAGCAGTTCTTC. Its protein product is CARSQSRSGTGFYNEQFF.

Comment on this clonotype: A read error may produce the germline difference seen at one junction end. The chain carries TRBV6-5 and TRBJ2-7; a weak D match, TRBD1 (8 bases). Germline lookup yields CDR1 MNHEY and CDR2 SVGAGI. This CDR3 comprises 14 residues. CDR3 DNA: TGTGCCAGCAGTATGGTTAGGACAGGGAGGGAGCAGTGCTTC. Amino acids: CASSMVRTGREQCF.

This clonotype was detected ten times or more. The chain employs TRBV6-5 and TRBJ2-7; 13 positions match TRBD2. The CDR3 loop spans 15 amino acids. After removal of 6 bases from V and 3 bases from J, the junction contained 5 bases not matched to a gene. The germline CDR1 and CDR2 sequences are MNHEY and SVGAGI. CDR3 residues: CASSLGLAGDYEQYF. CDR3 bases: TGTGCCAGCAGCCTAGGACTAGCGGGAGACTACGAGCAGTACTTC.

Worth noting for this clonotype: Since no conserved phenylalanine or tryptophan closes the CDR3, a read error is the likely cause. This rearrangement joins TRBV11-3 to TRBJ2-3; D is ambiguous. This CDR3 contains 13 residues. Germline CDR1 reads SGHNT; CDR2 reads YENEEA. For the CDR3, the DNA is TGTGCCAGCAGATTAGACGGTACAGATACGCAGTATTTA. Translating gives CASRLDGTDTQYL.

This chain joins TRBV12-3 or TRBV12-4 and TRBJ1-1; D is possibly TRBD1 (5 bases). The CDR3 has 13 amino acids. CDR3 sequence: CARSLGGNTEAFF. In DNA, the CDR3 is TGTGCAAGGAGTCTGGGGGGGAACACTGAAGCTTTCTTT.

This clonotype was seen ten or more times. This rearrangement joins TRBV6-1 to TRBJ2-7; 8 bases are a match to TRBD1. Looked up from germline, CDR1 is MNHNS and CDR2 is SASEGT. This CDR3 contains 15 residues. Losses at the gene ends were 2 bases for V and 6 bases for J; bases not matched to a gene: 9. DNA for the CDR3: TGTGCCAGCAGTGAACCCCCGGACAGGGAGGCCGAGCAGTACTTC. Amino acids: CASSEPPDREAEQYF.

This sequence joins TRBV6-5 and TRBJ2-1; either TRBD1 or TRBD2 may supply D (7 bases each). The germline V and J ends were trimmed by 7 bases and 7 bases, with 14 bases remaining between them. The germline V gene encodes CDR1 MNHEY and CDR2 SVGAGI. The CDR3 covers 13 residues. CDR3 coding DNA: TGTGCCAGCAATTATCAGGGGGGGAATGAGCAGTTCTTC. This codes for CASNYQGGNEQFF.

As concerns this clonotype: A much larger clonotype is one base distant, so this may be a read error. The rearrangement links TRBV5-4 to TRBJ2-5; perhaps TRBD1 as D (5 bases). This CDR3 has 15 amino acids. In germline, CDR1 is SGHNT, CDR2 YYREEE (reference sequence). The CDR3 sequence: CTSSLAETVQETQYF. CDR3 nucleotide sequence: TGTACCAGCAGCTTGGCAGAGACAGTACAAGAGACCCAGTACTTC. Looking up the rest from reference TRBV5-4 and TRBJ2-5 gives the full variable domain: ETGVTQSPTHLIKTRGQQVTLRCSSQSGHNTVSWYQQALGQGPQFIFQYYREEENGRGNFPPRFSGLQFPNYSSELNVNALELDDSALYLCTSSLAETVQETQYFGPGTRLLVL.

A word on this clonotype: A much larger clone is a single base away; this may be a read error. The V and J genes are TRBV7-8 and TRBJ1-5; D is perhaps TRBD1 (5 bases). Germline CDR1 SGHVS, CDR2 FQNEAQ. Trimming pared 5 bases from V and 5 bases from J, leaving 13 bases between. The CDR3 is 14 amino acids. The CDR3 loop is CASSQDKLYQPQHF. The CDR3 DNA is TGTGCCAGCAGCCAGGACAAGTTGTATCAGCCCCAGCATTTT.

This clonotype appeared many times. The chain uses TRBV20-1 and TRBJ2-7; 10 positions agree with TRBD2. The ends lost 0 bases at V and 3 bases at J; junction bases unmatched: 5. Germline loops: CDR1 DFQATT, CDR2 SNEGSKA (reference sequence). This CDR3 has 15 amino acids. CDR3 protein: CSARDLAGDIYEQYF. The CDR3 bases are TGCAGTGCTAGAGATCTAGCGGGAGACATCTACGAGCAGTACTTC.

Comments on this clonotype: This may arise from a read error, as a much more abundant clone is one base away. This chain uses TRBV5-6 with TRBJ2-1; weak D call: TRBD1 (6 bases). CDR1 SGHDT and CDR2 YYEEEE come from the germline V gene. V lost 1 base, J lost 3 bases, and 11 bases lay in between. The CDR3 contains 15 residues. CDR3 amino acids: CASSLYYRDYNEQFF. The DNA for the CDR3 is TGTGCCAGCAGCTTGTACTACAGGGACTACAATGAGCAGTTCTTC.

About this clonotype itself: Since a much larger clone is just one base distant, this may be a read error. DNA for the CDR3: TGTGCCAGCAGATTGAGGGGGCCACAAAAATCCTACGAGCAGTACTTC. It yields the protein CASRLRGPQKSYEQYF. J is TRBJ2-7 and V is TRBV5-6; TRBD1 matches at 7 bases. The CDR3 is made up of 16 amino acids. Trimming removed 5 bases from V and 1 base from J; junction bases left unmatched: 12. Germline-derived CDR1 and CDR2 are SGHDT and YYEEEE. The full variable domain, with the rest looked up from reference TRBV5-6 and TRBJ2-7, is DAGVTQSPTHLIKTRGQQVTLRCSPKSGHDTVSWYQQALGQGPQFIFQYYEEEERQRGNFPDRFSGHQFPNYSSELNVNALLLGDSALYLCASRLRGPQKSYEQYFGPGTRLTVT.

Note on this clonotype: Germline and junction disagree at one end, which may indicate a read error. J is TRBJ2-1 and V is TRBV11-2; D could derive from TRBD1 or TRBD2 (5 bases each). The CDR3 is 17 residues long. The germline V gene has CDR1 SGHAT and CDR2 FQNNGV. DNA of the CDR3: TGTGTCAGCATTTGGACCGGGACGCAGAGCTCCTTCAATGAGCAGTTCTTC. Translated, it gives CVSIWTGTQSSFNEQFF.

The table lists this clonotype with a count of one. At one of its ends the junction is not consistent with the germline gene, which may arise from a read error. The gene calls are TRBV20-1 and TRBJ2-3; 8 bases are shared with TRBD2. Germline V gene sequence: CDR1 DFQATT, CDR2 SNEGSKA (reference sequence). The CDR3 runs to 16 residues. Here the CDR3 reads CGARDNLAGLTDTQYF. DNA of the CDR3: TGCGGTGCTAGAGATAACTTAGCGGGGCTCACAGATACGCAGTATTTT.

This clonotype appeared a few times. Germline and junction disagree at one end, which may indicate a read error. The rearrangement links TRBV6-1 to TRBJ1-1; 10 bases fit TRBD1. Germline V gene data show CDR1 as MNHNS and CDR2 as SASEGT. The CDR3 is 15 amino acids. Written as DNA, the CDR3 is TGTACCAGCAGTGCAGGCCGGGACAGGGGACGACGAGCTTTCTTT. Its translation is CTSSAGRDRGRRAFF.

The J gene is TRBJ2-3, the V gene TRBV12-3 or TRBV12-4; D may be TRBD1 (6 bases). Trimming left V 10 bases short and J 5 bases short, with 16 bases between. The CDR3 runs to 13 residues. CDR3 protein: CATRSGAVDTQYF. CDR3 coding DNA: TGTGCCACCAGGTCAGGGGCCGTAGATACGCAGTATTTT.

The J gene is TRBJ2-7, the V gene TRBV6-1; D possibly corresponds to TRBD1 (5 bases). V was clipped by 7 bases and J by 3 bases, with 19 bases between them. The germline V gene has CDR1 MNHNS and CDR2 SASEGT. The CDR3 loop spans 15 amino acids. CDR3 residues: CASTTASDSNYEQYF. The CDR3 nucleotides read TGTGCCAGCACGACGGCATCTGACAGCAACTACGAGCAGTACTTC.

Remarks on this clonotype: One end of the junction is discordant with germline, which a read error may explain. The CDR3 protein is CSSNNLGETDTQYF. Here the CDR3 DNA reads TGTTCCAGCAACAACTTGGGGGAAACAGATACGCAGTATTTT. This chain connects TRBV6-5 to TRBJ2-3; either TRBD1 or TRBD2 may fit D (5 bases each). The germline gives CDR1 MNHEY, CDR2 SVGAGI. CDR3 length: 14 residues.

In this sample, this clonotype turned up a few times. It may be a read error: a sequence one base away is much more abundant. Since no conserved phenylalanine or tryptophan closes the CDR3, a read error is the likely cause. The rearrangement joins TRBV4-3 to TRBJ1-4, with TRBD1 matching over 7 bases. V lost 6 bases to trimming and J lost 0 bases; unmatched junction nucleotides: 4. The germline gives CDR1 LGHNA, CDR2 YSLEER. CDR3 length: 15 residues. CDR3 DNA: TGCGCCAGCAGTGACCAGGGGGCAACTAATGAAAAACTGTTTCTT. Its translation: CASSDQGATNEKLFL.

This clonotype was detected ten times or more. The chain combines TRBV4-1 with TRBJ2-3; the D gene could be TRBD1 or TRBD2 (6 bases each). The CDR3 loop spans 16 amino acids. Germline V lookup: CDR1 MGHRA, CDR2 YSYEKL. The V end was cut by 0 bases, the J end by 2 bases, with 12 bases between. The CDR3 is CASSQEGGLPTDTQYF. The CDR3 nucleotides are TGCGCCAGCAGCCAAGAGGGGGGCCTTCCCACAGATACGCAGTATTTT.

This clonotype was detected only a few times. The rearrangement joins TRBV5-1 to TRBJ2-5; 7 bases line up with TRBD1. Germline lookup yields CDR1 SGHRS and CDR2 YFSETQ. The J segment lost 6 bases and the V segment lost 0 bases, leaving 14 bases of the junction unmatched. CDR3 size: 17 residues. The CDR3 DNA is TGCGCCAGCAGCTTGGGGACAGGCTTGGGTTCCGTGAAGACCCAGTACTTC. It is translated as CASSLGTGLGSVKTQYF.

Comment on this clonotype: One end of the junction does not line up with germline, which may come from a read error. The chain couples TRBV29-1 to TRBJ2-7; 7 bases are shared with TRBD1. The germline gives CDR1 SQVTM, CDR2 ANQGSEA. The CDR3 runs to 13 residues. The CDR3 loop is CSVLTGRSYEQNF. The CDR3 nucleotides read TGCAGCGTACTGACAGGGCGATCCTACGAGCAGAACTTC.

J is TRBJ2-1 and V is TRBV11-1; no reliable D call. The CDR3 runs to 12 residues. The ends were cut back, 2 bases at V and 10 bases at J, with 9 bases in the middle. CDR1 and CDR2 from the germline V gene are SGHAT and FQDESV (reference sequence). CDR3 loop: CASSLIPTEQFF. In DNA, the CDR3 is TGTGCCAGCAGCTTAATACCAACAGAGCAGTTCTTC.

In its sample, this clonotype was seen a few times. A much more abundant neighbour one base away suggests this may be a read error. The rearrangement links TRBV6-1 to TRBJ1-6; D unresolved. The CDR3 sequence is 14 residues long. Per germline, CDR1 MNHNS and CDR2 SASEGT. The CDR3 protein is CASSDVVLGSPLRF. DNA of the CDR3: TGTGCCAGCAGTGATGTGGTCCTGGGTTCACCCCTCCGCTTT.

The J gene is TRBJ2-5, the V gene TRBV10-3, with a weak D call TRBD1 (6 bases). V was shortened by 6 bases and J by 5 bases, with 19 bases between the two germline ends. The germline CDR1 and CDR2 sequences are ENHRY and SYGVKD. This CDR3 comprises 15 residues. CDR3 region: CAIRSNTGLRETQYF. CDR3 coding DNA: TGTGCCATCAGGAGCAATACAGGGTTACGGGAGACCCAGTACTTC.

V gene TRBV29-1 combines with J gene TRBJ2-1; a possible D gene is TRBD2 (5 bases). The CDR3 runs to 11 residues. Germline V gene lookup returns CDR1 SQVTM and CDR2 ANQGSEA. V gave up 8 bases and J gave up 2 bases, with 7 bases separating them. CDR3 loop: CSLRAYNEQFF. The CDR3 DNA follows: TGCAGCTTGAGGGCCTACAATGAGCAGTTCTTC.

Notes on this clonotype: A much larger clone lies one base from this, so it may be a read error. The genes are TRBV6-1 and TRBJ1-2; D gene ambiguous. The length of the CDR3 is 14 residues. Germline V CDR1 and CDR2: MNHNS, SASEGT. CDR3 DNA: TGTACCAGCAGTGAAGCGCTAGACCCCTATGGCTACACCTTC. Protein: CTSSEALDPYGYTF.

This clonotype was picked up a small number of times. A read error is possible here, since a much larger clone lies one base away. The CDR3 end shows no conserved phenylalanine or tryptophan, and so a read error is likely. V usage is TRBV7-2 and J usage is TRBJ2-1, with 9 bases matching TRBD2. This CDR3 contains 16 residues. Germline values: CDR1 SGHTA, CDR2 FQGNSA. V lost 1 base, J lost 2 bases, and 3 bases stayed unmatched. The CDR3 DNA sequence: TGTGCCAGCAGCTTAGATAGCGGGAGCGCCTACAATGAGCAGTTCTCC. Translating it yields CASSLDSGSAYNEQFS.